These 8 T cell receptor beta chains were sequenced from one sample in a study of blood T cell repertoires in COVID-19 (dated by TCRdb to between 2020 and 2021). Library prep was done by the immunoSEQ multiplex PCR assay. TCRdb stores this immuneACCESS table with in-frame sequences only. Part of the clones is absent; in the studies checked, under half of the shortfall reflects unresolved V genes, and no reason is known for the rest. This sample lists 250,000 to 300,000 clones; 86% were detected once. The top ten clones comprise 10% to 15% of the sample. Sequencing input: peripheral blood. All receptors derive from a woman in her twenties or thirties with COVID-19, enrolled during active disease.

This clone was observed a single time. This sequence joins TRBV28 and TRBJ1-2, with D possibly being TRBD1 (5 bases). Per germline, CDR1 MDHEN and CDR2 SYDVKM. The CDR3 totals 14 residues. V dropped 6 bases and J dropped 5 bases, with 16 bases sitting between them. This CDR3 reads CASSLARGGYGYTF. CDR3 coding DNA: TGTGCCAGCAGCCTAGCGAGGGGCGGGTATGGCTACACCTTC.

The chain joins TRBV7-9 to TRBJ2-7, with D possibly TRBD1 on 5 matching bases. The CDR3 covers 14 residues. From germline, CDR1 is SEHNR and CDR2 FQNEAQ (reference sequence). V was trimmed by 0 bases and J by 6 bases, leaving 12 bases between them. DNA for the CDR3: TGTGCCAGCAGCTTAGCAGGGGTGAAAGGCGAGCAGTACTTC. Translating it yields CASSLAGVKGEQYF.

Note on this clone: A much larger clone differs from this one at a single base, so this may be a read error. This chain joins TRBV5-4 and TRBJ1-1, with D possibly being TRBD1 (6 bases). Trimming left V 4 bases short and J 1 base short, with 8 bases between. CDR1 and CDR2 (germline): SGHNT, YYREEE (reference sequence). This CDR3 region has 13 residues. CDR3 sequence: CASSQGQNTEAFF. In DNA form, the CDR3 reads TGTGCCAGCAGCCAGGGACAGAACACTGAAGCTTTCTTT.

The chain links TRBV27 to TRBJ2-5, with a possible D match to TRBD1 (6 bases). Germline values: CDR1 MNHEY, CDR2 SMNVEV (reference sequence). The CDR3 runs 12 residues. V gave up 6 bases and J gave up 5 bases, with 10 bases separating them. The CDR3 DNA is TGTGCCAGCAGCCGCAGGGGCGAGACCCAGTACTTC. This translates into CASSRRGETQYF.

The V and J genes are TRBV6-5 and TRBJ2-7, with 7 bases fitting TRBD1. Germline-derived CDR1 and CDR2 are MNHEY and SVGAGI. The CDR3 covers 14 residues. J was trimmed by 4 bases and V by 10 bases; bases with no gene match: 13. CDR3 sequence: CAIQKPGQIYEQYF. The CDR3 nucleotides read TGTGCCATCCAGAAACCGGGACAGATTTACGAGCAGTACTTC.

This sequence joins TRBV7-8 and TRBJ2-7, with TRBD1 identical over 7 bases. CDR3 length equals 15 residues. The germline gives CDR1 SGHVS, CDR2 FQNEAQ. Trimming cost V 4 bases and J 0 bases; bases outside gene matches: 6. CDR3 sequence reads: CASSSPDRSSYEQYF. The CDR3 region has the DNA TGTGCCAGCAGCTCGCCGGACAGGAGCTCCTACGAGCAGTACTTC.

The chain has TRBV19 and TRBJ1-4, with 8 bases lining up with TRBD1. The CDR3 contains 18 residues. The trim removed 8 bases at V and 7 bases at J, leaving 21 bases unmatched. Germline V gene data show CDR1 as LNHDA and CDR2 as SQIVND (reference sequence). CDR3 coding DNA: TGTGCCAGTTTAGGTGGCAGGGGGCGTATAATTTTTGGTGAAAAACTGTTTTTT. This gives the protein CASLGGRGRIIFGEKLFF.

This clone was picked up many times. Other DNA sequences in the sample encode the same CDR3. The chain employs TRBV6-5 and TRBJ2-3; tentative D call: TRBD1 (6 bases). The CDR3 length is 14 residues. The V end lost 4 bases, the J end lost 0 bases, and 8 bases lay between the germline ends. Germline-derived CDR1 and CDR2 are MNHEY and SVGAGI. The CDR3 nucleotides are TGTGCCAGCAGTTTACAGGGAAGCACAGATACGCAGTATTTT. This codes for CASSLQGSTDTQYF.